Below, 9 T cell receptor beta chains from the same sample are listed, as sequenced in a study of T cells of healthy individuals. TCRdb re-called the 5' RACE reads with MiXCR, one entry per CDR3 protein. The profile shows tens of thousands of distinct CDR3 sequences, over 12% of them singletons. The receptor set was obtained from a human donor in good health.

This rearrangement joins TRBV3-1 to TRBJ2-7; 9 bases agree with TRBD2. Germline CDR1 reads LGHDT; CDR2 reads YNNKEL (reference sequence). The CDR3 contains 15 residues. V lost 4 bases, J lost 5 bases, and 9 bases stayed unmatched. CDR3 in amino acids: CASSPYGGGGDEQYF. CDR3 DNA: TGTGCCAGCAGCCCCTATGGAGGCGGGGGGGACGAGCAGTACTTC.

This sequence joins TRBV13 and TRBJ1-3, with D perhaps TRBD1 (5 bases). Trimming shortened V by 6 bases and J by 2 bases, and 8 bases separated the two germline ends. CDR1 and CDR2 from the germline V gene are PRHDT and FYEKMQ (reference sequence). This CDR3 is 13 amino acids long. The CDR3 region is CASSWGTGNTIYF. CDR3 nucleotide sequence: TGTGCCAGCAGTTGGGGCACTGGAAACACCATATATTTT.

The chain is built from TRBV14 and TRBJ2-5, with 9 bases that match TRBD1. Trimming at V came to 6 bases and at J to 2 bases, leaving 7 bases not matched to a gene. The CDR3 loop spans 15 amino acids. The germline gives CDR1 SGHDN, CDR2 FVKESK. CDR3 protein: CASSHGDRVQETQYF. CDR3 in DNA: TGTGCCAGCAGTCACGGGGACAGGGTACAAGAGACCCAGTACTTC.

The chain has TRBV12-3 or TRBV12-4 and TRBJ2-3; 11 nucleotides match TRBD2. Trimming at V came to 6 bases and at J to 0 bases, leaving 5 bases not matched to a gene. The CDR3 is made up of 16 amino acids. The CDR3 DNA is TGTGCCAGCAGCCCCCGGACTAGCGGGAGCACAGATACGCAGTATTTT. Protein sequence: CASSPRTSGSTDTQYF.

This clonotype has only a few counts. The chain employs TRBV19 and TRBJ2-3, with 8 nucleotides matching TRBD2. The CDR3 has 16 amino acids. Per the germline V gene, CDR1 is LNHDA and CDR2 is SQIVND (reference sequence). Losses at the gene ends were 0 bases for V and 4 bases for J; bases not matched to a gene: 6. In DNA, the CDR3 is TGTGCCAGTAGTATAGACCGGGGGGGCCTGTCAGATACGCAGTATTTT. Its protein is CASSIDRGGLSDTQYF.

The gene calls are TRBV7-9 and TRBJ1-6; 7 bases agree with TRBD1. Trimming at V came to 6 bases and at J to 10 bases, leaving 6 bases not matched to a gene. The germline V gene has CDR1 SEHNR and CDR2 FQNEAQ (reference sequence). The CDR3 covers 13 residues. CDR3: CASSSTGASPLHF. CDR3 in DNA: TGTGCCAGCAGTTCAACAGGGGCCTCACCCCTCCACTTT.

The CDR3: CASTRTGNTEAFF. The CDR3 bases are TGTGCCAGCACCCGGACAGGAAACACTGAAGCTTTCTTT. The chain has TRBV2 and TRBJ1-1, with 7 bases fitting TRBD1. Germline CDR1 SNHLY, CDR2 FYNNEI. After removal of 7 bases from V and 2 bases from J, the junction contained 4 bases not matched to a gene. This CDR3 spans 13 amino acids. The full variable domain, completed using reference TRBV2 and TRBJ1-1, is EPEVTQTPSHQVTQMGQEVILRCVPISNHLYFYWYRQILGQKVEFLVSFYNNEISEKSEIFDDQFSVERPDGSNFTLKIRSTKLEDSAMYFCASTRTGNTEAFFGQGTRLTVV.

This clonotype turned up a few times. This rearrangement joins TRBV7-3 to TRBJ2-5, with 9 positions matching TRBD1. Germline lookup yields CDR1 SGHTA and CDR2 FQGTGA. Trimming took 5 bases from V and 2 from J; bases not matched to a gene: 3. CDR3 length: 14 amino acids. The CDR3 nucleotides are TGTGCCAGCAGCACAGGGGGCCGGCAAGAGACCCAGTACTTC. The encoded protein is CASSTGGRQETQYF.

This clonotype was counted between two and nine times. The CDR3 coding sequence is TGCAGTGCTTACCTTAGGGGGCAAAGCTCCTACGAGCAGTACTTC. This encodes CSAYLRGQSSYEQYF. This sequence joins TRBV20-1 and TRBJ2-7, with 7 nucleotides matching TRBD1. CDR1 and CDR2 from the germline V gene are DFQATT and SNEGSKA (reference sequence). The junction had 10 bases not matched to a gene; V was cut back by 5 bases and J by 0 bases. CDR3 length: 15 amino acids.